Shown below are 16 T cell receptor beta chains from a single sample sequenced in a study of Ad26.COV2.S vaccination and SARS-CoV-2 variants. Only in-frame clones appear in the TCRdb table, and some are missing; sequencing was by immunoSEQ multiplex PCR. The sample lists approximately 400,000 clones, 83% occurring once. Treatment described: around 19 received Ad26.COV2.S at low or high dose, single or two shots; 5 received placebo; per-sample allocation not given. Sampling happened 63 days after the first vaccine or placebo injection. Sequenced material: peripheral blood, taken in a trial of Ad26.COV2.S vaccine versus placebo. The receptors shown here come from a person aged 18-65 years who received the Ad26.COV2.S COVID-19 vaccine or a placebo.

The chain combines TRBV5-4 with TRBJ1-1; D is ambiguous. Germline loops: CDR1 SGHNT, CDR2 YYREEE (reference sequence). The V and J ends lost 7 bases and 3 bases respectively, with 25 bases between them. The CDR3 runs 17 residues. In DNA form, the CDR3 reads TGTGCCAGCGACTCTTTTGGTGAACTCCCGGAGGACACTGAAGCTTTCTTT. Residues: CASDSFGELPEDTEAFF.

This chain joins TRBV7-9 and TRBJ1-1; 7 nucleotides align to TRBD1. The germline CDR1 and CDR2 sequences are SEHNR and FQNEAQ (reference sequence). The CDR3 spans 17 residues. With V trimmed by 5 bases and J by 3 bases, 15 bases remained unmatched. The CDR3 loop is CASSRVTSTGLDTEAFF. The CDR3 region has the DNA TGTGCCAGCAGCCGGGTTACGTCGACAGGGCTTGACACTGAAGCTTTCTTT.

The rearrangement joins TRBV6-5 to TRBJ1-2; D gene uncertain. Trimming took 0 bases from V and 3 from J, leaving 11 bases between them. Germline CDR1 MNHEY, CDR2 SVGAGI. The CDR3 length is 15 residues. The CDR3 nucleotides are TGTGCCAGCAGTTACTCATCACGAGGTGACTATGGCTACACCTTC. Its translation is CASSYSSRGDYGYTF.

The chain carries TRBV7-3 and TRBJ1-1; no clear D. The V and J ends lost 5 bases and 2 bases respectively, with 9 bases between them. Germline V gene sequence: CDR1 SGHTA, CDR2 FQGTGA. CDR3 size: 13 residues. CDR3 in DNA: TGTGCCAGCAGCGTTGACGGTAACACTGAAGCTTTCTTT. It specifies CASSVDGNTEAFF.

J is TRBJ2-1 and V is TRBV4-1; D is undetermined. CDR3 length: 15 amino acids. The V and J ends lost 0 bases and 2 bases respectively, with 8 bases between them. CDR1 and CDR2 from the germline V gene are MGHRA and YSYEKL. The CDR3 bases are TGCGCCAGCAGCCAAGATTTGAACGCCTACAATGAGCAGTTCTTC. Translating it yields CASSQDLNAYNEQFF.

The sample holds a few counts of this clone. The chain is built from TRBV19 and TRBJ2-3; 10 bases agree with TRBD1. Germline V gene sequence: CDR1 LNHDA, CDR2 SQIVND (reference sequence). V trimming: 6 bases; J trimming: 3 bases; junction bases outside the gene matches: 3. The CDR3 is 14 residues long. In DNA form, the CDR3 reads TGTGCCAGTAGCGACAGGGGGCAAACAGATACGCAGTATTTT. Translated: CASSDRGQTDTQYF.

The chain uses TRBV9 and TRBJ2-2; 13 bases are a match to TRBD2. CDR1 SGDLS and CDR2 YYNGEE come from the germline V gene. Trimming took 0 bases from V and 4 from J; bases not matched to a gene: 6. The CDR3 consists of 18 residues. CDR3 in DNA: TGTGCCAGCAGCGTAGCCCTCAGGACTAGCGGGGGCACCGGGGAGCTGTTTTTT. Its translation is CASSVALRTSGGTGELFF.

A note on this clone: The identical CDR3 is also encoded by other nucleotide sequences in the sample. This rearrangement joins TRBV12-3 or TRBV12-4 to TRBJ2-3, with D unresolved. The CDR3 runs to 12 residues. V shed 5 bases and J shed 0 bases, with 3 bases lying between them. CDR3 in amino acids: CASSLSTDTQYF. The CDR3 coding sequence is TGTGCCAGCAGTCTAAGCACAGATACGCAGTATTTT.

The chain links TRBV18 to TRBJ1-5; D call uncertain. Per germline, CDR1 KGHSH and CDR2 LQKENI. The ends were cut back, 2 bases at V and 4 bases at J, with 6 bases in the middle. This CDR3 is built from 13 residues. The CDR3 DNA sequence: TGTGCCAGCTCACCAAGTCGGAATCAGCCCCAGCATTTT. It translates to CASSPSRNQPQHF.

The chain links TRBV19 to TRBJ1-1; 7 nucleotides agree with TRBD1. The CDR3 extends over 15 amino acids. Per germline, CDR1 LNHDA and CDR2 SQIVND (reference sequence). The ends lost 5 bases at V and 0 bases at J; junction bases unmatched: 6. As DNA, the CDR3 is TGTGCCAGTAGTGAGGGACAGCCGGTGAACACTGAAGCTTTCTTT. It codes for CASSEGQPVNTEAFF. Combining the CDR3 with reference TRBV19 and TRBJ1-1 gives the whole variable domain DGGITQSPKYLFRKEGQNVTLSCEQNLNHDAMYWYRQDPGQGLRLIYYSQIVNDFQKGDIAEGYSVSREKKESFPLTVTSAQKNPTAFYLCASSEGQPVNTEAFFGQGTRLTVV.

The V and J genes are TRBV30 and TRBJ1-1, with TRBD1 as a possible D gene (5 bases). Trimming stripped 4 bases from V and 0 bases from J, with 18 bases between. CDR1 and CDR2 from the germline V gene are GTSNPN and SVGIG (reference sequence). This CDR3 region has 16 residues. CDR3 DNA: TGTGCCTGGAAGGGGATGGCCGGCGCCATGAACACTGAAGCTTTCTTT. Translating it yields CAWKGMAGAMNTEAFF.

This rearrangement joins TRBV9 to TRBJ1-1, with D unresolved. Germline V gene data show CDR1 as SGDLS and CDR2 as YYNGEE. Trimming pared 4 bases from V and 1 base from J, leaving 14 bases between. The length of the CDR3 is 15 residues. CDR3 bases: TGTGCCAGCAGCCCGTCTGTCACGGAGAACACTGAAGCTTTCTTT. It yields the protein CASSPSVTENTEAFF. The full variable domain, completed using reference TRBV9 and TRBJ1-1, is DSGVTQTPKHLITATGQRVTLRCSPRSGDLSVYWYQQSLDQGLQFLIQYYNGEERAKGNILERFSAQQFPDLHSELNLSSLELGDSALYFCASSPSVTENTEAFFGQGTRLTVV.

In its sample, this clone was seen once. The chain employs TRBV7-8 and TRBJ2-7; 10 bases line up with TRBD1. V was clipped by 7 bases and J by 4 bases; unmatched bases: 10. This CDR3 is built from 15 residues. The V gene's germline CDR1 is SGHVS and CDR2 FQNEAQ. CDR3 residues: CASIGTRDRGYEQYF. CDR3 sequence (DNA): TGTGCCAGCATCGGGACCCGGGACAGGGGTTACGAGCAGTACTTC.

The chain joins TRBV3-1 (or the pseudogene TRBV3-2) to TRBJ1-4, with a tentative D call TRBD1 (5 bases). The CDR3 sequence is 15 residues long. V shed 8 bases and J shed 8 bases, with 21 bases lying between them. Germline V gene sequence: CDR1 LGHDT, CDR2 YNNKEL (reference sequence). CDR3 in amino acids: CASALGAHSGEKLFF. CDR3 sequence (DNA): TGTGCCAGCGCCCTCGGGGCGCACAGCGGGGAAAAACTGTTTTTT.

This clone has only a few counts. J is TRBJ2-2 and V is TRBV7-9; a possible D gene is TRBD2 (5 bases). Germline V CDR1 and CDR2: SEHNR, FQNEAQ (reference sequence). Trimming cost V 3 bases and J 3 bases, with 11 bases left between them. CDR3 length: 15 residues. The CDR3 DNA reads TGTGCCAGCAGCTTCTCGAGCGGTTACACCGGGGAGCTGTTTTTT. Translated, it gives CASSFSSGYTGELFF.

The chain is built from TRBV11-2 and TRBJ1-5; D is possibly TRBD1 (6 bases). Germline CDR1 SGHAT, CDR2 FQNNGV. The CDR3 has 13 residues. Between the trimmed V and J ends, which lost 4 bases and 4 bases, there was a span of 8 bases. In DNA, the CDR3 is TGTGCCAGCAGCTCTACAGGGAATCAGCCCCAGCATTTT. This sequence encodes CASSSTGNQPQHF.